This T cell receptor beta chain was identified during a study of kidney transplant recipient with SARS-CoV-2 infection. As for this clonotype: This may stem from a read error, because a much larger clone lies one nucleotide away.

TCRdb processed the reads anew with MiXCR; each CDR3 protein has one entry. The sample has fewer than 250,000 distinct CDR3 sequences; about 28% are singletons. The CDR3 is 14 amino acids. J was trimmed by 5 bases and V by 4 bases; bases with no gene match: 7. Germline V CDR1 and CDR2: LNHDA, SQIVND (reference sequence). This receptor was taken from a young adult male patient who had COVID-19 and was a kidney transplant recipient. Part of the T cells may come from the graft donor. J is TRBJ1-1 and V is TRBV19; 7 bases agree with TRBD1. Sequencing was performed on a blood sample, taken at baseline and on roughly day 110 from a kidney transplant recipient. CDR3 DNA sequence: TGTGCCAGTAGTACCCGGAAGGGGGCAACTGAAGCTTTCTTT. It codes for CASSTRKGATEAFF.